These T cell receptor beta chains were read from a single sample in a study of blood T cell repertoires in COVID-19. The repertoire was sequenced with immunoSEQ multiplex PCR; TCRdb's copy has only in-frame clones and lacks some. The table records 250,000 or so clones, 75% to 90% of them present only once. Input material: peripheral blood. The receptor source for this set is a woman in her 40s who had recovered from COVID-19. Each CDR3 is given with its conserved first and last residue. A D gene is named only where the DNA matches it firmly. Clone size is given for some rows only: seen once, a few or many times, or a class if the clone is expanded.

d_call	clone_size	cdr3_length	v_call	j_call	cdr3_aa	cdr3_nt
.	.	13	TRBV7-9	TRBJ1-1	CASSLQGGTEAFF	TGTGCCAGCAGCTTGCAGGGAGGCACTGAAGCTTTCTTT
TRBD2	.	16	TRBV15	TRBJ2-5	CATSRQSGGVQETQYF	TGTGCCACCAGCAGACAAAGCGGGGGGGTCCAAGAGACCCAGTACTTC
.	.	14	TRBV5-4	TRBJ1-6	CASSSGGIDSPLHF	TGTGCCAGCAGCTCCGGGGGGATTGATTCACCCCTCCACTTT
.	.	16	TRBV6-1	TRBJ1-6	CASSGHGGRDNSPLHF	TGTGCCAGCAGTGGACATGGGGGGAGAGATAATTCACCCCTCCACTTT
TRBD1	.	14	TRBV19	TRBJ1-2	CASTSRDREWGYTF	TGTGCCAGTACCTCAAGGGACAGGGAGTGGGGCTACACCTTC
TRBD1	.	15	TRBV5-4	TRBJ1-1	CASRFPGQGNTEAFF	TGTGCCAGCAGATTTCCGGGACAGGGCAACACTGAAGCTTTCTTT
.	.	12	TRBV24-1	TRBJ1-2	CATSDPQGGYTF	TGTGCCACCAGTGATCCCCAGGGAGGCTACACCTTC
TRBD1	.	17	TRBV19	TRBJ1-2	CASSTRDRGLGNYGYTF	TGTGCCAGTAGTACGCGGGACAGGGGACTCGGCAACTATGGCTACACCTTC
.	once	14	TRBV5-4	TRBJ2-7	CASSLPGVTYEQYF	TGTGCCAGCAGCTTGCCAGGGGTGACCTACGAGCAGTACTTC
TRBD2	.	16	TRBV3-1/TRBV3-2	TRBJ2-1	CASSQRTSGVQNEQFF	TGTGCCAGCAGCCAGAGGACTAGCGGGGTCCAAAATGAGCAGTTCTTC
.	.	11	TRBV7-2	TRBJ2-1	CASSPSHEQFF	TGTGCCAGCAGCCCGAGCCATGAGCAGTTCTTC
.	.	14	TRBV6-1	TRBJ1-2	CASSERADFYGYTF	TGTGCCAGCAGTGAAAGAGCGGACTTCTATGGCTACACCTTC
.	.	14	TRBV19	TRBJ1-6	CASSIEGQNSPLHF	TGTGCCAGTAGTATAGAAGGACAGAATTCACCCCTCCACTTT
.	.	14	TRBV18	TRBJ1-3	CASSPPAGVGTIYF	TGTGCCAGCTCACCACCGGCAGGCGTCGGAACCATATATTTT
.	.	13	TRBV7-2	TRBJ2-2	CASSSRDTGELFF	TGTGCCAGCAGCTCCAGGGACACCGGGGAGCTGTTTTTT
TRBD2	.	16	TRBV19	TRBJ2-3	CASSMALAGAADTQYF	TGTGCCAGTAGTATGGCCCTAGCGGGGGCGGCAGATACGCAGTATTTT
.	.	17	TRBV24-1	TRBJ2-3	CATSDSSGVSSTDTQYF	TGTGCCACCAGTGACTCCTCAGGGGTCTCTAGCACAGATACGCAGTATTTT
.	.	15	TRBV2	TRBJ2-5	CASRVGGWRQETQYF	TGTGCCAGCAGGGTGGGGGGATGGCGACAAGAGACCCAGTACTTC
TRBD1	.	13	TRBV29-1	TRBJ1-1	CSVGQPKNTEAFF	TGCAGCGTGGGACAGCCAAAGAACACTGAAGCTTTCTTT
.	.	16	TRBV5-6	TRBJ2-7	CASSGLQGAASYEQYF	TGTGCCAGCAGCGGCTTACAGGGAGCGGCCTCCTACGAGCAGTACTTC
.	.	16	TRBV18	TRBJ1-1	CASSPSYGAVNTEAFF	TGTGCCAGCTCACCATCTTATGGGGCGGTGAACACTGAAGCTTTCTTT
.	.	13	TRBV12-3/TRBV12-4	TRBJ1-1	CASGRSEGTEAFF	TGTGCCAGCGGAAGGTCCGAGGGCACTGAAGCTTTCTTT
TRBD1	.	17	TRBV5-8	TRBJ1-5	CASSLAGTGANNQPQHF	TGTGCCAGCAGCTTGGCCGGGACAGGGGCCAACAATCAGCCCCAGCATTTT
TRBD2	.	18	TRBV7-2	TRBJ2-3	CASSPNLGGGISTDTQYF	TGTGCCAGCAGCCCCAACCTCGGCGGGGGGATTAGCACAGATACGCAGTATTTT
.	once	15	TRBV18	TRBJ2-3	CASSPQGLSTDTQYF	TGTGCCAGCTCACCGCAGGGGTTAAGCACAGATACGCAGTATTTT
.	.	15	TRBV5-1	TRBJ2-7	CASSLYGGHSYEQYF	TGCGCCAGCAGCTTGTACGGGGGGCACTCCTACGAGCAGTACTTC
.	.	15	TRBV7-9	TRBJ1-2	CASSLGGGRYYGYTF	TGTGCCAGCAGCTTAGGGGGAGGACGGTACTATGGCTACACCTTC